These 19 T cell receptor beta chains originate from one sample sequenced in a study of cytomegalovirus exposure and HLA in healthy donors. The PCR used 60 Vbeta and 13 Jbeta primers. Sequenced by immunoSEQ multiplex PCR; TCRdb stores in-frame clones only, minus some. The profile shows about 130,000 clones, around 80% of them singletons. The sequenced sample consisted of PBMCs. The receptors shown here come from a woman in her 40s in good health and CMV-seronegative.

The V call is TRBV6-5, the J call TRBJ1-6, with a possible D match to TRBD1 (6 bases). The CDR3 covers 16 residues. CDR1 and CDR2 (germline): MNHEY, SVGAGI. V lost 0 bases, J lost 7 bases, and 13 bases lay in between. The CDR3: CASSYSSTGINSPLHF. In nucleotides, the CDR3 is TGTGCCAGCAGTTACTCTAGTACAGGGATAAATTCACCCCTCCACTTT.

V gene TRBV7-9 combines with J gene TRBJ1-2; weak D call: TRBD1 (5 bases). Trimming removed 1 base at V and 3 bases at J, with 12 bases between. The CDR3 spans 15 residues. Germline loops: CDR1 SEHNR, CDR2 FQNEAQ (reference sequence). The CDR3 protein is CASSLVEGTDYGYTF. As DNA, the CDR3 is TGTGCCAGCAGCTTAGTGGAGGGGACGGACTATGGCTACACCTTC.

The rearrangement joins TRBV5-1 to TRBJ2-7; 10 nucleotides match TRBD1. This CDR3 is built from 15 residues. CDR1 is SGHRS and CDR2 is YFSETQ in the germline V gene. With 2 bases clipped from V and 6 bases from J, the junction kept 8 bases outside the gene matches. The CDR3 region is CASSFWGQGTGEQYF. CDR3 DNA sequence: TGCGCCAGCAGCTTTTGGGGACAGGGGACGGGCGAGCAGTACTTC.

CDR3 DNA sequence: TGTGCCAGCAGCAGAAGACAGGGGGTAAAGACAGATACGCAGTATTTT. Protein product: CASSRRQGVKTDTQYF. This sequence joins TRBV7-2 and TRBJ2-3; TRBD1 matches 9 bases. Looked up from germline, CDR1 is SGHTA and CDR2 is FQGNSA. This CDR3 is 16 amino acids long. V shed 5 bases and J 3 bases; nucleotides not matched to a gene: 9. Together with reference TRBV7-2 and TRBJ2-3, the CDR3 gives the full variable domain: GAGVSQSPSNKVTEKGKDVELRCDPISGHTALYWYRQSLGQGLEFLIYFQGNSAPDKSGLPSDRFSAERTGGSVSTLTIQRTQQEDSAVYLCASSRRQGVKTDTQYFGPGTRLTVL.

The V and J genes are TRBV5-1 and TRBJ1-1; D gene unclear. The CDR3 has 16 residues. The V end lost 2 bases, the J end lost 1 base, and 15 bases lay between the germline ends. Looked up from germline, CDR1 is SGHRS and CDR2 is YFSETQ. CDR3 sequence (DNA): TGCGCCAGCAGCTTTGGTGGAAGACAAGCGAACACTGAAGCTTTCTTT. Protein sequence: CASSFGGRQANTEAFF.

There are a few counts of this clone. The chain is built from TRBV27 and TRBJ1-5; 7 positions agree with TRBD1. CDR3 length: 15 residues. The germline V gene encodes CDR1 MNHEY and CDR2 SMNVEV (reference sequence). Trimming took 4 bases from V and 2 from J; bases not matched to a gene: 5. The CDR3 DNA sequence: TGTGCCAGCAGTTCTAACGGACAGGGCAATCAGCCCCAGCATTTT. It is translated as CASSSNGQGNQPQHF.

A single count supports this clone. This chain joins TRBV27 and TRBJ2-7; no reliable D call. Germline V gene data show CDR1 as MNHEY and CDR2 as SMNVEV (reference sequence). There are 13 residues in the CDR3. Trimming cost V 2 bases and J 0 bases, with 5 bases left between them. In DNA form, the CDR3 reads TGTGCCAGCAGTTTAGGCGGCTCCTACGAGCAGTACTTC. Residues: CASSLGGSYEQYF.

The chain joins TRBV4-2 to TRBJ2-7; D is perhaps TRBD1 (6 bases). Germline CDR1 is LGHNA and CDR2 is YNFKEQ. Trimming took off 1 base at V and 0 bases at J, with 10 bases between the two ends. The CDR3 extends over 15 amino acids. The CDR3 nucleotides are TGTGCCAGCAGCCAAGGACAGGACAGCTCCTACGAGCAGTACTTC. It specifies CASSQGQDSSYEQYF.

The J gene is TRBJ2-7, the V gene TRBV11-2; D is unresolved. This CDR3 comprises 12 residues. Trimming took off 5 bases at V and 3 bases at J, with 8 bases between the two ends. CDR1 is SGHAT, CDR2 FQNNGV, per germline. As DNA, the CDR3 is TGTGCCAGCAGCCGATTTAGCTACGAGCAGTACTTC. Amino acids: CASSRFSYEQYF.

CDR3 bases: TGTGCCAGCTCACCATGGGACAGCTCCTACGAGCAGTACTTC. Protein sequence: CASSPWDSSYEQYF. V is TRBV18 and J is TRBJ2-7; 7 positions agree with TRBD1. J gave up 0 bases and V 2 bases, and 1 base lay outside the gene matches. The CDR3 contains 14 residues. In germline, CDR1 is KGHSH, CDR2 LQKENI. Full variable domain (outside the CDR3, taken from reference TRBV18 and TRBJ2-7): NAGVMQNPRHLVRRRGQEARLRCSPMKGHSHVYWYRQLPEEGLKFMVYLQKENIIDESGMPKERFSAEFPKEGPSILRIQQVVRGDSAAYFCASSPWDSSYEQYFGPGTRLTVT.

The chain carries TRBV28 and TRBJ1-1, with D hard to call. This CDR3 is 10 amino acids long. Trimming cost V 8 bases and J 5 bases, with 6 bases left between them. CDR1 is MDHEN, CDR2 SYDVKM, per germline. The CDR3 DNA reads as TGTGCCAGCGGGCCTACTGAAGCTTTCTTT. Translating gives CASGPTEAFF.

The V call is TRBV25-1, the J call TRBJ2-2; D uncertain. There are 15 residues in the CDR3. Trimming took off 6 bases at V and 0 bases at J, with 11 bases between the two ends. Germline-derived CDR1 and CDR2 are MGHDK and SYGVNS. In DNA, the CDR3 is TGTGCCAGCAGGCCCACAGCAGCGAACACCGGGGAGCTGTTTTTT. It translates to CASRPTAANTGELFF.

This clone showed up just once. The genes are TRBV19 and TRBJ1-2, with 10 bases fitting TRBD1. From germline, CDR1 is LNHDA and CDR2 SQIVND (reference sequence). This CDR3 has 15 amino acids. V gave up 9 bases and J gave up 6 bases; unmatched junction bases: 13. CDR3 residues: CASTGPGDRGHGYTF. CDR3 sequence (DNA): TGTGCCAGCACGGGCCCTGGGGACAGGGGTCATGGCTACACCTTC.

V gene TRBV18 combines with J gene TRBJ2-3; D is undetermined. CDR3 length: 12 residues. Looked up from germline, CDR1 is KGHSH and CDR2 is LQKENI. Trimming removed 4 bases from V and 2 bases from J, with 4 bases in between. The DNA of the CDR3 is TGTGCCAGCTCACTTTACACAGATACGCAGTATTTT. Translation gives CASSLYTDTQYF.

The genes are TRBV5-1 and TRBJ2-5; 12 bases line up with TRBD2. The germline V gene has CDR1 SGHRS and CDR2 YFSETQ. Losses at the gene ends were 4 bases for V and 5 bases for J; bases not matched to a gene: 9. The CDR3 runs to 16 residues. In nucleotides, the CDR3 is TGCGCCAGCAGCGCCTCTAGCGGGAGGGCCGGGGAGACCCAGTACTTC. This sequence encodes CASSASSGRAGETQYF. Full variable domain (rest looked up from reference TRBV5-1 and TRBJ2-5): KAGVTQTPRYLIKTRGQQVTLSCSPISGHRSVSWYQQTPGQGLQFLFEYFSETQRNKGNFPGRFSGRQFSNSRSEMNVSTLELGDSALYLCASSASSGRAGETQYFGPGTRLLVL.

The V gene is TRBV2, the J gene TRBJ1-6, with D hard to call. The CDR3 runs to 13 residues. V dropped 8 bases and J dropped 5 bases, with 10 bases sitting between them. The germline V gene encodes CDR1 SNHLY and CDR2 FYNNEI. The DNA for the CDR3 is TGTGCCAGCGTGAGGTTGGATAATTCACCCCTCCACTTT. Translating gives CASVRLDNSPLHF.

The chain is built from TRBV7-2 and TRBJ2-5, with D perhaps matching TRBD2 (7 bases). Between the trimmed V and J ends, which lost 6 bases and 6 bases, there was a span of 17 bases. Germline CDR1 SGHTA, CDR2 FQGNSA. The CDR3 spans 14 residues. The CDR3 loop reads CASRDEGGSQTQYF. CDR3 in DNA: TGTGCCAGCAGAGACGAGGGGGGGAGTCAGACCCAGTACTTC.

The DNA for the CDR3 is TGTGCCAGCAGCTTAGAGGGGGGGCTGGACTATGGCTACACCTTC. Translated, it gives CASSLEGGLDYGYTF. The V and J genes are TRBV7-2 and TRBJ1-2, with D perhaps TRBD1 (6 bases). The CDR3 loop spans 15 amino acids. The V end was cut by 1 base, the J end by 3 bases, with 12 bases between. Germline V gene data show CDR1 as SGHTA and CDR2 as FQGNSA.

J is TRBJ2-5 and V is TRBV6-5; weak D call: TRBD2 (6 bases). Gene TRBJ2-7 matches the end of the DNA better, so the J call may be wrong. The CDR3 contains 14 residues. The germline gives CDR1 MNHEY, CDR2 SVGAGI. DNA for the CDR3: TGTGCCAGCAGTTATTTCGGGAGCTCCTACGAGCAGTACTTC. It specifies CASSYFGSSYEQYF.